Below are 17 T cell receptor beta chains sequenced from a single sample in a study of cytomegalovirus exposure and HLA in healthy donors. 60 Vbeta and 13 Jbeta primers were used in PCR. Here immunoSEQ multiplex PCR was the method, and the copy in TCRdb shows in-frame clones only, minus some. In all, the sample yields some 200,000 clones. Source material: PBMCs. The source of these receptors is a man under 40 in good health and CMV-seronegative.

In DNA form, the CDR3 reads TGTGCCAGCAGTTACTCGAAGCAGGGGGATACGCAGTATTTT. Encoded protein: CASSYSKQGDTQYF. This chain connects TRBV6-5 to TRBJ2-3; D possibly corresponds to TRBD1 (6 bases). The CDR3 is made up of 14 amino acids. Germline CDR1 and CDR2: MNHEY and SVGAGI. Trimming left V 0 bases short and J 6 bases short, with 10 bases between.

The genes are TRBV5-1 and TRBJ2-1; D gene ambiguous. The V gene's germline CDR1 is SGHRS and CDR2 YFSETQ. The CDR3 length is 14 residues. Trimming shortened V by 1 base and J by 2 bases, and 7 bases separated the two germline ends. The CDR3 DNA reads TGCGCCAGCAGCTTGTCGGGTGCCTACAATGAGCAGTTCTTC. Protein: CASSLSGAYNEQFF.

This chain joins TRBV6-5 and TRBJ1-4; D possibly corresponds to TRBD1 (6 bases). CDR3 length equals 16 residues. V was pared by 2 bases and J by 6 bases, with 16 bases between. Per the germline V gene, CDR1 is MNHEY and CDR2 is SVGAGI. The CDR3 DNA sequence: TGTGCCAGCAGTTACAGGTGGGGGCGCAAGGATGAAAAACTGTTTTTT. This translates into CASSYRWGRKDEKLFF.

This sequence joins TRBV27 and TRBJ2-2, with D possibly matching TRBD2 (6 bases). The V and J ends lost 7 bases and 4 bases respectively, with 13 bases between them. Germline assignment: CDR1 MNHEY and CDR2 SMNVEV (reference sequence). This CDR3 spans 14 amino acids. The CDR3 DNA follows: TGTGCCAGCAATCCGGGACTGAGCACCGGGGAGCTGTTTTTT. This gives the protein CASNPGLSTGELFF.

The chain is built from TRBV5-4 and TRBJ2-7, with 7 bases fitting TRBD1. Germline loops: CDR1 SGHNT, CDR2 YYREEE (reference sequence). The CDR3 totals 14 residues. Trimming took 4 bases from V and 0 from J; bases not matched to a gene: 4. CDR3 nucleotides: TGTGCCAGCAGCCTAGGACAGGACTCCTACGAGCAGTACTTC. Translated, it gives CASSLGQDSYEQYF.

The chain has TRBV6-1 and TRBJ2-7, with a tentative D call TRBD1 (6 bases). CDR1 and CDR2 (germline): MNHNS, SASEGT. V was pared by 3 bases and J by 5 bases, with 8 bases between. The CDR3 totals 12 residues. CDR3 residues: CASSEWTDEQYF. DNA of the CDR3: TGTGCCAGCAGTGAGTGGACAGACGAGCAGTACTTC.

This chain uses TRBV6-5 with TRBJ1-3; 7 nucleotides align to TRBD1. The germline gives CDR1 MNHEY, CDR2 SVGAGI. This CDR3 has 16 amino acids. The ends lost 2 bases at V and 0 bases at J; junction bases unmatched: 4. The CDR3 protein is CASSYKSGGSGNTIYF. CDR3 nucleotides: TGTGCCAGCAGTTACAAGTCAGGGGGCTCTGGAAACACCATATATTTT.

V is TRBV6-5 and J is TRBJ2-7, with 7 bases aligning to TRBD1. There are 15 residues in the CDR3. CDR1 is MNHEY, CDR2 SVGAGI, per germline. The ends lost 2 bases at V and 3 bases at J; junction bases unmatched: 7. CDR3 protein: CASSYQTGLGYEQYF. The CDR3 DNA sequence: TGTGCCAGCAGTTACCAGACAGGGTTAGGCTACGAGCAGTACTTC.

This chain links TRBV5-1 with TRBJ1-5; TRBD1 aligns across 10 bases. CDR3 length: 15 amino acids. CDR1 and CDR2 from the germline V gene are SGHRS and YFSETQ. J gave up 6 bases and V 5 bases, and 8 bases lay outside the gene matches. The CDR3 bases are TGCGCCAGCAGAGCGGGACAGGGGTACGGTCAGCCCCAGCATTTT. As protein: CASRAGQGYGQPQHF.

V and J are TRBV18 and TRBJ2-5, with TRBD2 matching 7 bases. CDR1 KGHSH and CDR2 LQKENI come from the germline V gene. The V segment lost 4 bases and the J segment 3 bases; nucleotides outside the gene matches: 8. The CDR3 consists of 15 residues. The CDR3: CASSRILAAKETQYF. The CDR3 bases are TGTGCCAGCTCACGTATCCTAGCGGCCAAAGAGACCCAGTACTTC.

Points on this clone: Additional DNA sequences in this sample encode the identical CDR3. The chain couples TRBV29-1 to TRBJ2-7, with TRBD2 matching 7 bases. V gave up 0 bases and J gave up 3 bases; unmatched junction bases: 8. CDR1 SQVTM and CDR2 ANQGSEA come from the germline V gene. The CDR3 has 15 residues. The DNA for the CDR3 is TGCAGCGTTGAAGATCTGGCGGGGAGGGGCTACGAGCAGTACTTC. This gives the protein CSVEDLAGRGYEQYF.

The chain joins TRBV7-9 to TRBJ2-1, with 14 positions matching TRBD2. V dropped 2 bases and J dropped 10; count of bases not matched to a gene: 7. Germline loops: CDR1 SEHNR, CDR2 FQNEAQ (reference sequence). The CDR3 runs 16 residues. The CDR3 DNA is TGTGCCAGCAGCTTAAGAGGGACTAGCGGGAGTACGGAGCAGTTCTTC. Translation gives CASSLRGTSGSTEQFF.

This chain uses TRBV6-1 with TRBJ2-7, with 7 nucleotides matching TRBD1. V gave up 1 base and J gave up 2 bases; unmatched junction bases: 5. CDR3 length equals 15 residues. From germline, CDR1 is MNHNS and CDR2 SASEGT. CDR3 amino acids: CASSEERGPPYEQYF. The CDR3 DNA reads as TGTGCCAGCAGTGAAGAAAGGGGGCCCCCCTACGAGCAGTACTTC.

The CDR3 here is CSVGDSYNEQFF. DNA for the CDR3: TGCAGCGTAGGAGACAGTTACAATGAGCAGTTCTTC. V usage is TRBV29-1 and J usage is TRBJ2-1; maybe TRBD1 (5 bases). Germline V gene data show CDR1 as SQVTM and CDR2 as ANQGSEA. Trimming pared 6 bases from V and 4 bases from J, leaving 10 bases between. The length of the CDR3 is 12 residues.

This chain connects TRBV18 to TRBJ1-1; D call uncertain. This CDR3 comprises 14 residues. Deletions cut 2 bases from V and 0 bases from J, with 7 bases between. CDR1 and CDR2 from the germline V gene are KGHSH and LQKENI. The CDR3 bases are TGTGCCAGCTCACCAACGGCGGTGAACACTGAAGCTTTCTTT. It yields the protein CASSPTAVNTEAFF.

The chain uses TRBV6-1 and TRBJ1-1; D not resolved. Germline V lookup: CDR1 MNHNS, CDR2 SASEGT. The CDR3 spans 11 residues. The ends were cut back, 2 bases at V and 11 bases at J, with 9 bases in the middle. CDR3 sequence: CASSENSLAFF. Here the CDR3 DNA reads TGTGCCAGCAGTGAAAATAGCCTTGCTTTCTTT.

As regards this clone: The CDR3 carries no conserved terminal phenylalanine or tryptophan, so it likely arises from a read error. This chain uses TRBV2 with TRBJ1-5; a possible D gene is TRBD1 (6 bases). CDR3 size: 15 residues. Germline V CDR1 and CDR2: SNHLY, FYNNEI. V lost 6 bases to trimming and J lost 1 base, with 13 bases between them. CDR3 sequence: CASSRTAVSNQPQHL. For the CDR3, the DNA is TGTGCCAGCAGCCGGACAGCCGTAAGCAATCAGCCCCAGCATCTT.